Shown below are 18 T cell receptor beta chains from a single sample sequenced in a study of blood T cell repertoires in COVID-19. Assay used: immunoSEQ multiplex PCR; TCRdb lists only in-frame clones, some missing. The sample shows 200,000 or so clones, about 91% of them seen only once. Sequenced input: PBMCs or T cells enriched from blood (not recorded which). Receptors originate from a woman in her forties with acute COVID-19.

DNA for the CDR3: TGTGCCAGTAGTAGACAGTACAATGAGCAGTTCTTC. Protein: CASSRQYNEQFF. The chain joins TRBV19 to TRBJ2-1; D perhaps matches TRBD1 (5 bases). V shed 4 bases and J shed 4 bases, with 5 bases lying between them. CDR1 and CDR2 (germline): LNHDA, SQIVND (reference sequence). CDR3 size: 12 residues.

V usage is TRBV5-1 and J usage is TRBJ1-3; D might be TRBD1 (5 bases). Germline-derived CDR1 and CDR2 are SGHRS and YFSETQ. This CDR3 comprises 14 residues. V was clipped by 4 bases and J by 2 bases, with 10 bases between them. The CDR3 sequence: CASSAGTAGNTIYF. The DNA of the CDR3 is TGCGCCAGCAGCGCAGGGACTGCTGGAAACACCATATATTTT.

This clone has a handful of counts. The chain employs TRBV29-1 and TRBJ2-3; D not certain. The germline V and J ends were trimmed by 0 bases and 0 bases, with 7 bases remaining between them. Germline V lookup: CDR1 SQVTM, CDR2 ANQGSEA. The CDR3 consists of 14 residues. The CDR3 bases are TGCAGCGTTGAAGATCCCTTTAGCACAGATACGCAGTATTTT. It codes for CSVEDPFSTDTQYF.

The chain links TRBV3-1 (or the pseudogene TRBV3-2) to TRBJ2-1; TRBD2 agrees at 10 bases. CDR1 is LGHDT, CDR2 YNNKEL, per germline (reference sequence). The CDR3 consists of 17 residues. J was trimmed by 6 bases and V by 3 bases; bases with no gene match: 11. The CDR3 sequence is CASSHKLRASGSNEQFF. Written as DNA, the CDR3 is TGTGCCAGCAGCCACAAATTGAGGGCTAGCGGGAGCAATGAGCAGTTCTTC.

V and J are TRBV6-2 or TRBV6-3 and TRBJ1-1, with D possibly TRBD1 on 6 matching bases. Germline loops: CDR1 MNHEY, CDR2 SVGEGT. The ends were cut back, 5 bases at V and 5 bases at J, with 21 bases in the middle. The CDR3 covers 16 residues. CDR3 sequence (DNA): TGTGCCAGCAGTACTTGGGGGGGGCAATTTGGAACTGAAGCTTTCTTT. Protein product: CASSTWGGQFGTEAFF.

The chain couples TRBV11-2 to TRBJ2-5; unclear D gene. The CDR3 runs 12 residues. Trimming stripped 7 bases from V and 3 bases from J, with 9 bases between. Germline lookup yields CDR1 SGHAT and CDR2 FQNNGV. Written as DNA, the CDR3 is TGTGCCAGCAATCGAGCCAAAGAGACCCAGTACTTC. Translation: CASNRAKETQYF.

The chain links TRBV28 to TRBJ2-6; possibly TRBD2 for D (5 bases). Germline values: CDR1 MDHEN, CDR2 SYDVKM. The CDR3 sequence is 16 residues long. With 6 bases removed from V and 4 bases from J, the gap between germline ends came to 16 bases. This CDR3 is CASRGNTPGGANVLTF. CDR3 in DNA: TGTGCCAGCAGAGGTAACACCCCGGGGGGGGCCAACGTCCTGACTTTC.

CDR3 protein: CSVVEVWVYTF. CDR3 nucleotide sequence: TGCAGCGTTGTCGAGGTCTGGGTCTACACCTTC. The chain couples TRBV29-1 to TRBJ1-2, with unresolved D. Trimming cost V 4 bases and J 10 bases, with 13 bases left between them. Germline V CDR1 and CDR2: SQVTM, ANQGSEA. The CDR3 is 11 amino acids. Full variable domain (outside the CDR3, taken from reference TRBV29-1 and TRBJ1-2): SAVISQKPSRDICQRGTSLTIQCQVDSQVTMMFWYRQQPGQSLTLIATANQGSEATYESGFVIDKFPISRPNLTFSTLTVSNMSPEDSSIYLCSVVEVWVYTFGSGTRLTVV.

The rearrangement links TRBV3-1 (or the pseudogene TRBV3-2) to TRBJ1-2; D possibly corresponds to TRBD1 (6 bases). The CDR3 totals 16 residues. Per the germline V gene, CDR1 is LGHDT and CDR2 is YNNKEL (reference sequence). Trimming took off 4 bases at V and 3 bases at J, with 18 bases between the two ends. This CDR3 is CASSLHPTGIDYGYTF. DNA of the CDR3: TGTGCCAGCAGCCTCCACCCGACAGGAATTGACTATGGCTACACCTTC.

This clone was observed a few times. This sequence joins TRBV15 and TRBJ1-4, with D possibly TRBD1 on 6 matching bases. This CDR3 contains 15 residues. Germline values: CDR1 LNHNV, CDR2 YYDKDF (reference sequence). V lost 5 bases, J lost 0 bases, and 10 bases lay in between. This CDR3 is CATSGTPATNEKLFF. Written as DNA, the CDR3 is TGTGCCACCAGCGGGACACCCGCAACTAATGAAAAACTGTTTTTT.

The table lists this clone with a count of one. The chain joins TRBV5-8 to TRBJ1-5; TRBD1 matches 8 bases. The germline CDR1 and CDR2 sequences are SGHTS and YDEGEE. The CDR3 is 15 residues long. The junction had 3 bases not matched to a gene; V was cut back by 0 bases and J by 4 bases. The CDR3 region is CASSLETGVNQPQHF. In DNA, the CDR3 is TGTGCCAGCAGCTTGGAGACAGGGGTAAATCAGCCCCAGCATTTT.

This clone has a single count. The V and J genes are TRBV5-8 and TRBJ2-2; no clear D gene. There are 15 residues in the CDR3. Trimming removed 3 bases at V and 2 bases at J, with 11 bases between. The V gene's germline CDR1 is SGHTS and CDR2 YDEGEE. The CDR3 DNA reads TGTGCCAGCAGCTGGGCTGTCAAAAACACCGGGGAGCTGTTTTTT. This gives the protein CASSWAVKNTGELFF.

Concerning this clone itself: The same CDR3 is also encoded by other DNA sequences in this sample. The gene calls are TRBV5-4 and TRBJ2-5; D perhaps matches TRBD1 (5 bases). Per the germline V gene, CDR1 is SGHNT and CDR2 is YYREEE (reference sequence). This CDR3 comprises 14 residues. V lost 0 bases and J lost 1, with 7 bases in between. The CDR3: CASSLVGAQETQYF. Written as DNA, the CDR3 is TGTGCCAGCAGCTTGGTAGGGGCCCAAGAGACCCAGTACTTC.

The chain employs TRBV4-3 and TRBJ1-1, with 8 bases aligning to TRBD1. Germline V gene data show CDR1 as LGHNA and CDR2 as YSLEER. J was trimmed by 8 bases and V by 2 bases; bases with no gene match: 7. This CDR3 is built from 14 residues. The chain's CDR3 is CASSQSLRDREAFF. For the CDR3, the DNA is TGCGCCAGCAGCCAAAGCCTACGGGACAGGGAAGCTTTCTTT.

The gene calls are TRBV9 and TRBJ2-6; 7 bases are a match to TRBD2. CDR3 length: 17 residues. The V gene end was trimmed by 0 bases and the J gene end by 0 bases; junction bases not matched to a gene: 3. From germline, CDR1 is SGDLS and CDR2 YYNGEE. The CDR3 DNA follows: TGTGCCAGCAGCGTAGGAGCGGGGACCTCTGGGGCCAACGTCCTGACTTTC. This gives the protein CASSVGAGTSGANVLTF.

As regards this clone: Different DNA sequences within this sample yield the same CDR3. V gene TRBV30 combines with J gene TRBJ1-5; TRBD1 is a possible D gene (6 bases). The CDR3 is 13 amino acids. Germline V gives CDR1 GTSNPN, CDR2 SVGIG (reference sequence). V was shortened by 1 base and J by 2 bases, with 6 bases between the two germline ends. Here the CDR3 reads CAWSGQGNQPQHF. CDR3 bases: TGTGCCTGGAGTGGACAGGGCAATCAGCCCCAGCATTTT.

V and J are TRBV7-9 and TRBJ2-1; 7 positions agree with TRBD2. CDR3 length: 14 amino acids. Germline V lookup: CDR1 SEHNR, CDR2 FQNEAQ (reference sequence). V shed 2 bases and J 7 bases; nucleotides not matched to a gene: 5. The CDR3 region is CASSLWGGSNEQFF. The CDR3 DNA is TGTGCCAGCAGCTTATGGGGCGGGAGTAATGAGCAGTTCTTC.

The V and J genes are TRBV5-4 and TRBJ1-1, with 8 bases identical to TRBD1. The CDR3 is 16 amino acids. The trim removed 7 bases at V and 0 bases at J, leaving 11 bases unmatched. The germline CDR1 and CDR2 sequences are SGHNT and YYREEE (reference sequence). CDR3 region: CASHLDRGPMNTEAFF. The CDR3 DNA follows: TGTGCCAGCCACCTAGACAGGGGCCCCATGAACACTGAAGCTTTCTTT.